The rows below give T cell receptor beta chains drawn from one sample of a study of T cell responses to AZD1222 COVID-19 vaccine. The data were produced by immunoSEQ multiplex PCR, yet TCRdb's version contains in-frame clones alone and is incomplete. The table has about 260,000 clones, about 92% seen once. This specimen consisted of peripheral blood, obtained on day 0 of AZD1222 vaccination. The receptor set was obtained from an adult in good health. The CDR3 runs from the conserved cysteine through the conserved F or W. Each record gives: clone size, D gene, V gene, J gene, CDR3 protein, CDR3 DNA. D genes are given only for firm matches. Expanded clones get a size class; other rows say once, few or many, or leave the size out.

.,.,TRBV9,TRBJ2-7,CASSKERRRDPYEQYF,TGTGCCAGCAGCAAAGAACGACGCAGGGACCCCTACGAGCAGTACTTC
.,.,TRBV13,TRBJ2-5,CASSLIGEETQYF,TGTGCCAGCAGCTTAATCGGGGAAGAGACCCAGTACTTC
.,.,TRBV6-5,TRBJ1-6,CASSYGRENSPLHF,TGTGCCAGCAGTTACGGGAGGGAGAATTCACCCCTCCACTTT
.,TRBD2,TRBV28,TRBJ2-7,CASSPGTSGGQPLYEQYF,TGTGCCAGCAGCCCCGGGACTAGCGGGGGCCAACCTCTCTACGAGCAGTACTTC
.,TRBD1,TRBV7-9,TRBJ1-2,CASSAQGEGYTF,TGTGCCAGCAGCGCCCAGGGGGAAGGCTACACCTTC
.,TRBD1,TRBV7-9,TRBJ2-2,CASTGGSNTGELFF,TGTGCCAGTACAGGGGGCTCTAACACCGGGGAGCTGTTTTTT
.,.,TRBV25-1,TRBJ1-2,CATLGTDNYGYTF,TGTGCCACTCTGGGTACAGACAACTATGGCTACACCTTC
.,TRBD2,TRBV6-5,TRBJ2-3,CASTRSGGAGDTQYF,TGTGCCAGCACTCGAAGCGGGGGGGCGGGAGATACGCAGTATTTT
.,.,TRBV7-8,TRBJ1-3,CASSFGGQYSSGNTIYF,TGTGCCAGCAGCTTCGGGGGACAATATAGCTCTGGAAACACCATATATTTT
.,.,TRBV6-5,TRBJ1-2,CASSYRPTSRGYTF,TGTGCCAGCAGTTACAGACCCACTTCTCGGGGCTACACCTTC
.,TRBD2,TRBV7-9,TRBJ2-1,CASSPRSSGGYNEQFF,TGTGCCAGCAGCCCCCGGAGTAGCGGGGGGTACAATGAGCAGTTCTTC
.,.,TRBV7-2,TRBJ1-2,CASSLVSGNGYTF,TGTGCCAGCAGCTTAGTTTCTGGGAATGGCTACACCTTC
.,.,TRBV6-5,TRBJ1-1,CASRTVNTEAFF,TGTGCCAGCAGGACGGTGAACACTGAAGCTTTCTTT
.,.,TRBV28,TRBJ1-5,CASSSPLGNQPQHF,TGTGCCAGCAGTTCGCCGTTGGGCAATCAGCCCCAGCATTTT
.,.,TRBV28,TRBJ1-2,CASSFMGYYGYTF,TGTGCCAGCAGTTTTATGGGATACTATGGCTACACCTTC
.,.,TRBV19,TRBJ1-1,CASSIPGGRTEAFF,TGTGCCAGTAGTATCCCGGGTGGAAGAACTGAAGCTTTCTTT
.,.,TRBV11-2,TRBJ1-6,CASSALGPINSPLHF,TGTGCCAGCAGCGCACTGGGACCGATTAATTCACCCCTCCACTTT
.,.,TRBV5-4,TRBJ2-1,CASSLGEAYYNEQFF,TGTGCCAGCAGCTTGGGGGAGGCCTACTACAATGAGCAGTTCTTC
.,.,TRBV5-5,TRBJ1-1,CASSLRADKAFF,TGTGCCAGCAGCTTGCGGGCAGATAAAGCTTTCTTT
.,.,TRBV28,TRBJ2-7,CASSFRGEQYF,TGTGCCAGCAGTTTCAGGGGCGAGCAGTACTTC
.,.,TRBV30,TRBJ2-5,CAWSLLRKGTQYF,TGTGCCTGGAGTTTGCTACGGAAAGGGACCCAGTACTTC
.,.,TRBV3-1/TRBV3-2,TRBJ2-5,CASSQVGQTQYF,TGTGCCAGCAGCCAAGTCGGGCAGACCCAGTACTTC
once,.,TRBV9,TRBJ1-6,CASSVAPQGSYNSPLHF,TGTGCCAGCAGCGTAGCTCCGCAGGGCTCCTATAATTCACCCCTCCACTTT
once,TRBD1,TRBV6-5,TRBJ2-2,CASSWTGGYTGELFF,TGTGCCAGCAGTTGGACAGGGGGCTACACCGGGGAGCTGTTTTTT
.,.,TRBV3-1/TRBV3-2,TRBJ2-4,CASSDRTLAKNIQYF,TGTGCCAGTTCAGACAGAACCTTAGCCAAAAACATTCAGTACTTC
.,.,TRBV28,TRBJ1-2,CASNRNYGYTF,TGTGCCAGCAATCGAAACTATGGCTACACCTTC
.,.,TRBV5-8,TRBJ1-5,CASRKTGYNQPQHF,TGTGCCAGCCGAAAAACAGGCTACAATCAGCCCCAGCATTTT
.,.,TRBV7-9,TRBJ1-5,CASSPLGPSNQPQHF,TGTGCCAGCAGCCCCTTAGGGCCGAGCAATCAGCCCCAGCATTTT
.,.,TRBV3-1/TRBV3-2,TRBJ1-2,CASSQVDSEGYTF,TGTGCCAGCAGCCAAGTGGACAGCGAGGGCTACACCTTC
.,TRBD1,TRBV15,TRBJ1-5,CATSREGGGQPQHF,TGTGCCACCAGCAGAGAAGGGGGCGGTCAGCCCCAGCATTTT
.,TRBD1,TRBV2,TRBJ1-2,CASRMGQDGYGYTF,TGTGCCAGCAGGATGGGACAGGACGGCTATGGCTACACCTTC
.,.,TRBV28,TRBJ1-4,CASSQGSPNEKLFF,TGTGCCAGCAGCCAGGGTTCTCCTAATGAAAAACTGTTTTTT
once,.,TRBV5-4,TRBJ2-2,CASSLASGNTGELFF,TGTGCCAGCAGCTTGGCCAGCGGTAACACCGGGGAGCTGTTTTTT
.,.,TRBV6-1,TRBJ1-5,CASSESGGDQPQHF,TGTGCCAGCAGTGAAAGTGGGGGAGATCAGCCCCAGCATTTT
.,.,TRBV7-3,TRBJ2-2,CASSLRADTGELFF,TGTGCCAGCAGCTTAAGAGCAGACACCGGGGAGCTGTTTTTT
.,.,TRBV6-6,TRBJ1-1,CASSYSSGAEAFF,TGTGCCAGCAGTTACTCCAGTGGGGCTGAAGCTTTCTTT
.,TRBD1,TRBV19,TRBJ1-5,CATWDRGNQPQHF,TGTGCCACCTGGGACAGGGGAAATCAGCCCCAGCATTTT
.,.,TRBV19,TRBJ1-1,CASSIGQGSTEAFF,TGTGCCAGTAGTATCGGCCAGGGCTCAACTGAAGCTTTCTTT
.,TRBD1,TRBV9,TRBJ1-2,CASSEGGQVHF,TGTGCCAGCAGCGAGGGGGGACAGGTACACTTC
once,TRBD1,TRBV29-1,TRBJ2-2,CSVDGDRGWSGELFF,TGCAGCGTTGATGGGGACAGGGGTTGGTCCGGGGAGCTGTTTTTT
.,.,TRBV23-1,TRBJ2-5,CASSQSESSPETQYF,TGCGCCAGCAGTCAATCGGAATCCAGCCCCGAGACCCAGTACTTC
.,TRBD1,TRBV9,TRBJ1-1,CASSVGGDSLQAFF,TGTGCCAGCAGCGTAGGAGGGGACAGTTTGCAAGCTTTCTTT
.,.,TRBV20-1,TRBJ2-7,CSASFGSDEQYF,TGCAGTGCTAGTTTCGGGTCCGACGAGCAGTACTTC
.,TRBD2,TRBV9,TRBJ2-7,CASSVGLAGGSSYEQYF,TGTGCCAGCAGCGTGGGACTAGCGGGAGGTTCCTCCTACGAGCAGTACTTC
once,.,TRBV11-2,TRBJ1-2,CASSASGTRTHGYTF,TGTGCCAGCAGCGCCTCCGGGACACGGACTCATGGCTACACCTTC
.,TRBD2,TRBV11-2,TRBJ2-3,CASSPRGLGTDTQYF,TGTGCCAGCAGCCCTAGGGGACTAGGCACAGATACGCAGTATTTT
.,.,TRBV11-2,TRBJ2-7,CASSLRGSYEQYF,TGTGCCAGCAGCTTGCGGGGCTCCTACGAGCAGTACTTC
.,.,TRBV3-1/TRBV3-2,TRBJ1-4,CASSPGAGPNEKLFF,TGTGCCAGCAGCCCCGGGGCCGGACCTAATGAAAAACTGTTTTTT
.,.,TRBV21-1,TRBJ2-7,CASSKARLWDYEQYF,TGTGCCAGCAGCAAAGCGAGGTTGTGGGACTACGAGCAGTACTTC
.,.,TRBV3-1/TRBV3-2,TRBJ2-7,CASRGGSYEQYF,TGTGCCAGCAGGGGGGGCTCCTACGAGCAGTACTTC
.,TRBD2,TRBV19,TRBJ2-3,CASSILAGGLSTDTQYF,TGTGCCAGTAGTATCCTAGCGGGGGGCCTTAGCACAGATACGCAGTATTTT
.,.,TRBV7-2,TRBJ2-3,CASSLGGGTVFHTQYF,TGTGCCAGCAGCTTAGGAGGCGGGACCGTCTTCCATACGCAGTATTTT
.,.,TRBV6-2/TRBV6-3,TRBJ2-2,CASSFTLRRRNTGELFF,TGTGCCAGCAGTTTCACTTTGCGGCGAAGGAACACCGGGGAGCTGTTTTTT
.,.,TRBV6-6,TRBJ1-5,CASTKQDNQPQHF,TGTGCCAGCACTAAACAGGACAATCAGCCCCAGCATTTT
.,TRBD1,TRBV27,TRBJ1-5,CASSLTGSNQPQHF,TGTGCCAGCAGTTTGACAGGGTCCAATCAGCCCCAGCATTTT
.,.,TRBV20-1,TRBJ2-5,CSAQPYETQYF,TGCAGTGCCCAGCCCTATGAGACCCAGTACTTC
once,TRBD2,TRBV11-1,TRBJ2-1,CASSSLAGFHNEQFF,TGTGCCAGCAGCTCGCTAGCGGGATTCCACAATGAGCAGTTCTTC
.,TRBD1,TRBV5-1,TRBJ1-2,CASSPDRGPFSYTF,TGCGCCAGCAGTCCGGACAGGGGGCCCTTTAGCTACACCTTC
.,.,TRBV12-2,TRBJ1-3,CASRFLERINTIYF,TGTGCAAGTCGCTTCTTGGAAAGGATAAACACCATATATTTT